This T cell receptor beta chain was profiled in a study of radiation and T cells in renal cell carcinoma. Treatment noted: treatment-naive control, cytoreductive nephrectomy. Assay used: immunoSEQ multiplex PCR; TCRdb lists only in-frame clones, some missing. Seen here are about 24,000 clones, roughly 60% observed once, and the top ten hold about 22%. Germline V gene data show CDR1 as MGHDK and CDR2 as SYGVNS. This CDR3 has 16 residues. V lost 1 base to trimming and J lost 5 bases; unmatched junction nucleotides: 7. The input for sequencing was tumor tissue, taken from a patient whose treatment was nephrectomy without radiotherapy. This TCR came from a man aged 40-49 years with renal cell carcinoma. J is TRBJ2-5 and V is TRBV25-1; 10 nucleotides line up with TRBD1. Written as DNA, the CDR3 is TGTGCCAGCAGTGAATGGGGGACAGGGGCGTCGGAGACCCAGTACTTC. This codes for CASSEWGTGASETQYF.